This T cell receptor beta chain was profiled in a study of shared clonotypes between healthy human individuals. Study-level information: Those who served as donors were a couple of women and a few men between the ages of 18 and 49. Findings and caveats of the study: Larger estimated richness was generally seen in naive subsets than in memory subsets. Investigators expected sequencing depth to affect clonotype sharing among donors.

This CDR3 spans 20 amino acids. Germline V gene lookup returns CDR1 SGHVS and CDR2 FQNEAQ. V trimming: 0 bases; J trimming: 4 bases; junction bases outside the gene matches: 14. Several immunoSEQ plates received, in even portions, the genomic DNA of each subset. The repertoire was sequenced with immunoSEQ multiplex PCR; TCRdb's copy has only in-frame clones and lacks some. The top ten hold about 24% of the sample, which has some 800,000 clones, around 93% seen once. A remark on this clone: Antigen unknown.

CD45RO-negative, CCR7-positively selected cells formed the naive CD8 fraction, excluding terminally differentiated effector memory CD45RA+ cells. The V and J genes are TRBV7-8 and TRBJ2-7, with 14 bases that match TRBD2. Sample: naive CD8+ T cells sorted from blood. The sequence came from a man younger than 40 in good health. The CDR3 reads CASSLAAGTSGSAGEYEQYF. The CDR3 nucleotides read TGTGCCAGCAGCTTAGCGGCTGGGACTAGCGGGAGTGCTGGAGAGTACGAGCAGTACTTC.